Presented here are 4 T cell receptor beta chains from one specimen sequenced in a study of blood T cell repertoires in COVID-19. TCRdb keeps only in-frame clones here, not all; method: immunoSEQ multiplex PCR. This table holds 200,000 to 300,000 clones, about 86% found once. The sequenced sample was PBMCs or T cells enriched from blood (not recorded which). These receptors came from a middle-aged woman with acute COVID-19.

The gene calls are TRBV29-1 and TRBJ2-1, with 10 nucleotides matching TRBD2. The CDR3 sequence is 13 residues long. V trimming: 3 bases; J trimming: 10 bases; junction bases outside the gene matches: 6. The germline V gene has CDR1 SQVTM and CDR2 ANQGSEA. CDR3 amino acids: CSVDPLAGDEQFF. The CDR3 region has the DNA TGCAGCGTTGATCCCCTAGCGGGAGACGAGCAGTTCTTC.

The gene calls are TRBV5-1 and TRBJ1-2, with 8 bases fitting TRBD1. The CDR3 sequence is 14 residues long. CDR1 is SGHRS, CDR2 YFSETQ, per germline. J gave up 8 bases and V 4 bases, and 10 bases lay outside the gene matches. CDR3 protein: CASSTTTGEDGYTF. The CDR3 nucleotides read TGCGCCAGCAGCACGACGACAGGGGAGGACGGCTACACCTTC. Together with reference TRBV5-1 and TRBJ1-2, the CDR3 gives the full variable domain: KAGVTQTPRYLIKTRGQQVTLSCSPISGHRSVSWYQQTPGQGLQFLFEYFSETQRNKGNFPGRFSGRQFSNSRSEMNVSTLELGDSALYLCASSTTTGEDGYTFGSGTRLTVV.

CDR3 DNA: TGTGCCAGCAGCCAGGGACAGGGCAGAATCTACGAGCAGTACTTC. Amino acid sequence: CASSQGQGRIYEQYF. The chain carries TRBV5-6 and TRBJ2-7; TRBD1 aligns across 9 bases. This CDR3 region has 15 residues. The trim removed 4 bases at V and 3 bases at J, leaving 8 bases unmatched. Germline values: CDR1 SGHDT, CDR2 YYEEEE. The whole variable domain, filled in from reference TRBV5-6 and TRBJ2-7, reads DAGVTQSPTHLIKTRGQQVTLRCSPKSGHDTVSWYQQALGQGPQFIFQYYEEEERQRGNFPDRFSGHQFPNYSSELNVNALLLGDSALYLCASSQGQGRIYEQYFGPGTRLTVT.

V and J are TRBV5-1 and TRBJ2-1; D may be TRBD1 (6 bases). The CDR3 sequence is 15 residues long. The germline V and J ends were trimmed by 2 bases and 12 bases, with 21 bases remaining between them. The V gene's germline CDR1 is SGHRS and CDR2 YFSETQ. The CDR3 DNA reads TGCGCCAGCAGCTTTCAGACAGGCAAATCTACGGGGCAGTTCTTC. The encoded protein is CASSFQTGKSTGQFF.